This T cell receptor (beta chain) was obtained from a study of a mutant IDH1 vaccine in newly diagnosed glioma. Background on the study: Every participant had undergone radiotherapy, temozolomide, or both before, and most underwent both.

Study-level results: Shifts in the top peripheral T cell clonotypes seemed unrelated to pseudoprogression.

On this clone: Its specificity is not known.

Germline lookup yields CDR1 SGHRS and CDR2 YFSETQ. The CDR3 contains 13 residues. Trimming took off 0 bases at V and 11 bases at J, with 14 bases between the two ends. Time point: baseline, week 1 (first vaccination visit). The treatment here: pre-vaccination baseline after standard-of-care therapy. In every donor, the tumor was a new WHO grade 3 or 4 IDH1-mutant, ATRX-lost astrocytoma. Profiled with immunoSEQ multiplex PCR; TCRdb holds only in-frame clones, not every one. The sample includes about 92,000 clones, roughly 77% of them seen just once. This sequence originates from a man aged 35 to 55 with glioma. Sample: PBMCs, taken from a glioma patient treated with radiotherapy, temozolomide or both. The rearrangement uses TRBV5-1 and TRBJ2-5, with D perhaps given as TRBD1 or TRBD2 (5 bases each). The chain's CDR3 is CASSLAGGMEQYF. CDR3 DNA: TGCGCCAGCAGCTTGGCTGGGGGTATGGAGCAGTACTTC.